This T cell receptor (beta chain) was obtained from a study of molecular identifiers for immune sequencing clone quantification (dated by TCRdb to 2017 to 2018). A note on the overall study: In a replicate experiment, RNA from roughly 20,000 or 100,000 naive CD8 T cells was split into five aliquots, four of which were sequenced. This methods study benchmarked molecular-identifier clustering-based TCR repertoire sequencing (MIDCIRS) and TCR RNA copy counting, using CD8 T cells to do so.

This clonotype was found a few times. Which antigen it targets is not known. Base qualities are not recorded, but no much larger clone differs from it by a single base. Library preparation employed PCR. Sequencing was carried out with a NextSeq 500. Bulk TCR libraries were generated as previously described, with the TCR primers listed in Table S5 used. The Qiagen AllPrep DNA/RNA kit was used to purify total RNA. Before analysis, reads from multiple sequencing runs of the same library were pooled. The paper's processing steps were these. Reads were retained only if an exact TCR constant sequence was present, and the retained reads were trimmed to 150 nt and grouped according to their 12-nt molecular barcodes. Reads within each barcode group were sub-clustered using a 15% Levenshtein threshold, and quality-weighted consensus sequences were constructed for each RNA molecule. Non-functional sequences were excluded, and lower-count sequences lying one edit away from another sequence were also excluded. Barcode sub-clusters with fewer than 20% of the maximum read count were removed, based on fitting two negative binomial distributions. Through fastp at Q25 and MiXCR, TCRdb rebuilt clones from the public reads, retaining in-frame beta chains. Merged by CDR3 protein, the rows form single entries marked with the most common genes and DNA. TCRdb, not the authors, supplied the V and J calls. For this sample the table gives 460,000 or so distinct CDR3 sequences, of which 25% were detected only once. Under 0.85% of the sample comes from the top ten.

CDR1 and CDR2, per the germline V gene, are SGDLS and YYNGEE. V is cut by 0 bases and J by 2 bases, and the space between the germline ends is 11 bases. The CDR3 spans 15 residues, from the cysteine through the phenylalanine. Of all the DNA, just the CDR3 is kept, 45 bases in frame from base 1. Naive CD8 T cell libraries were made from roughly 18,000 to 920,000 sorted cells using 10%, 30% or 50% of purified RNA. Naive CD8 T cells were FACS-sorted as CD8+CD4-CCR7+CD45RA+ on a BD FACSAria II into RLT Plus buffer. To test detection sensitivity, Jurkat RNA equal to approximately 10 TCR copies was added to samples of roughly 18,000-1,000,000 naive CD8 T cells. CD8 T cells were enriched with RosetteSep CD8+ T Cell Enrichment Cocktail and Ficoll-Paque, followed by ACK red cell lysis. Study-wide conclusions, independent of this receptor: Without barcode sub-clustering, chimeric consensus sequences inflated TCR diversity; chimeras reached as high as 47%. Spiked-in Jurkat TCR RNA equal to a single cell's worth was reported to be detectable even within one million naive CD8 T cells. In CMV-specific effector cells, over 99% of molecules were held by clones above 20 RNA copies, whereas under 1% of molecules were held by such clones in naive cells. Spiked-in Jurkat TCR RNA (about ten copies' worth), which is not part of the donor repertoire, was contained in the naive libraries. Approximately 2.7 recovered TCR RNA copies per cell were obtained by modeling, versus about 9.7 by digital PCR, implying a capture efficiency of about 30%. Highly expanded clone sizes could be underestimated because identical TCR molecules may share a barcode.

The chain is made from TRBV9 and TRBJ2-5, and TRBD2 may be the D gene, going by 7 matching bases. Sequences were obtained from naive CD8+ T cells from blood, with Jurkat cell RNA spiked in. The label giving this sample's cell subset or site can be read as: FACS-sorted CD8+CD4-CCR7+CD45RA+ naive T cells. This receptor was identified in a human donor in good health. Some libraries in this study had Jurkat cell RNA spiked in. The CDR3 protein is CASSVGGGQQETQYF. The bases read TGTGCCAGCAGCGTAGGGGGGGGCCAGCAAGAGACCCAGTACTTC.